One and the same sample provided the 6 T cell receptor beta chains below, sequenced in a study of blood T cell repertoires in COVID-19. Repertoires were generated with immunoSEQ multiplex PCR, while TCRdb's copy carries only in-frame clones and drops some. The sample includes around 420,000 clones, roughly 88% seen only once; the top ten take approximately 2.1%. The material sequenced was PBMCs or T cells enriched from blood (not recorded which). The receptor set was obtained from a woman between 35 and 50 years old with acute COVID-19.

This chain links TRBV7-8 with TRBJ1-3; 11 bases fit TRBD1. Per the germline V gene, CDR1 is SGHVS and CDR2 is FQNEAQ. The V and J ends lost 1 base and 1 base, in that order; junction bases with no gene match: 6. CDR3 length: 18 amino acids. DNA for the CDR3: TGTGCCAGCAGCTTAGTGTCCGGACAGGGGGCTTCTGGAAACACCATATATTTT. This sequence encodes CASSLVSGQGASGNTIYF.

The V gene is TRBV9, the J gene TRBJ2-1; TRBD2 matches at 11 bases. V lost 2 bases to trimming and J lost 0 bases; unmatched junction nucleotides: 4. Per the germline V gene, CDR1 is SGDLS and CDR2 is YYNGEE. This CDR3 is built from 17 residues. The DNA for the CDR3 is TGTGCCAGCAGCGTGGCTAGCGGGGGGATCTCCTACAATGAGCAGTTCTTC. Translating it yields CASSVASGGISYNEQFF.

This clone has only a few counts. This chain links TRBV7-2 with TRBJ1-6, with D possibly being TRBD1 (5 bases). The CDR3 sequence is 14 residues long. CDR1 is SGHTA and CDR2 is FQGNSA in the germline V gene. V lost 6 bases, J lost 11 bases, and 17 bases lay in between. CDR3 protein: CASRMTENLTPLHF. CDR3 DNA: TGTGCCAGCAGGATGACAGAGAACCTTACACCCCTCCACTTT.

V and J are TRBV18 and TRBJ2-5; 8 positions agree with TRBD1. Losses at the gene ends were 5 bases for V and 5 bases for J; bases not matched to a gene: 4. Germline V gene sequence: CDR1 KGHSH, CDR2 LQKENI. The CDR3 runs to 13 residues. CDR3 nucleotides: TGTGCCAGCTCATCAACAGGGGGTGAGACCCAGTACTTC. The encoded protein is CASSSTGGETQYF.

The rearrangement uses TRBV3-1 (or the pseudogene TRBV3-2) and TRBJ2-1, with 9 bases fitting TRBD2. Germline trimming cut 4 bases from V and 2 bases from J; bases unmatched to any gene: 9. The CDR3 spans 17 residues. CDR1 is LGHDT and CDR2 is YNNKEL in the germline V gene (reference sequence). This chain's CDR3 is CASSPRGRGGTYNEQFF. The CDR3, as DNA: TGTGCCAGCAGCCCAAGAGGGCGGGGGGGCACCTACAATGAGCAGTTCTTC.

The chain joins TRBV2 to TRBJ1-1, with 10 bases fitting TRBD1. Germline CDR1 reads SNHLY; CDR2 reads FYNNEI. Trimming cost V 6 bases and J 7 bases; bases outside gene matches: 11. This CDR3 has 15 amino acids. CDR3 sequence reads: CASRNTDRGQSEAFF. The CDR3 DNA sequence: TGTGCCAGCAGGAACACCGACAGGGGGCAAAGTGAAGCTTTCTTT. The full variable domain, completed using reference TRBV2 and TRBJ1-1, is EPEVTQTPSHQVTQMGQEVILRCVPISNHLYFYWYRQILGQKVEFLVSFYNNEISEKSEIFDDQFSVERPDGSNFTLKIRSTKLEDSAMYFCASRNTDRGQSEAFFGQGTRLTVV.